Reported below is one TCR beta chain. Its target is not known. The sample originates from a study of chemoradiotherapy in HPV16-positive cancers. As for the study in general: Candidate HPV-specific clones and shared TCR motifs came from two HPV16-positive patients.

Study-level findings and limits: Non-HPV-specific T cells did not expand in tumors during treatment, whereas candidate HPV-specific clones and E7-related motifs did. Only a couple of HPV16-positive patients supplied the functional HPV-specificity definition.

The data were produced by immunoSEQ multiplex PCR, yet TCRdb's version contains in-frame clones alone and is incomplete. The sample shows 12,000 or so clones, around 82% of them seen only once. Repertoires were sampled repeatedly during chemoradiotherapy. CDR1 LNHDA and CDR2 SQIVND come from the germline V gene (reference sequence). Trimming removed 6 bases from V and 1 base from J; junction bases left unmatched: 4. The CDR3 contains 15 residues. The sequence was obtained from a human donor with HPV-associated anogenital cancer. Sample acquisition took place from a patient who underwent chemoradiotherapy. This chain links TRBV19 with TRBJ2-1; TRBD1 matches at 9 bases. The CDR3 sequence is CASRQGAVSYNEQFF. CDR3 coding DNA: TGTGCCAGTAGACAGGGGGCAGTTTCCTACAATGAGCAGTTCTTC.